Listed below are T cell receptor beta chains from one sample, sequenced in a study of shared clonotypes between healthy human individuals. Assay: immunoSEQ multiplex PCR; the TCRdb copy retains only in-frame clones and omits some. The sample has roughly 2.5 million clones; approximately 90% are singletons. Material for sequencing was naive CD4+ T cells sorted from blood. These receptors were obtained from a man aged 18-30 years in good health. CDR3s include the opening cysteine and the closing phenylalanine or tryptophan. Each record gives: CDR3 protein, CDR3 DNA, J gene, clone size, D gene, V gene. The D gene is left open where the match is weak. Only part of the rows carry a size: once, few, many, or a class if the clone is expanded.

cdr3_aa: CAISGSGGPYEQYF
cdr3_nt: TGTGCCATCAGCGGTTCTGGCGGCCCCTACGAGCAGTACTTC
j_call: TRBJ2-7
clone_size: NA
d_call: NA
v_call: TRBV10-3

cdr3_aa: CASSPEGSSVGELFF
cdr3_nt: TGCGCCAGCAGCCCGGAGGGTAGTTCAGTCGGGGAGCTGTTTTTT
j_call: TRBJ2-2
clone_size: NA
d_call: NA
v_call: TRBV5-1

cdr3_aa: CASSSAFLAPLMKETQYF
cdr3_nt: TGCGCCAGCAGCTCGGCCTTTCTAGCGCCACTAATGAAGGAGACCCAGTACTTC
j_call: TRBJ2-5
clone_size: NA
d_call: NA
v_call: TRBV5-1

cdr3_aa: CASSEATGGWTEAFF
cdr3_nt: TGTGCCAGCAGTGAAGCGACAGGGGGATGGACTGAAGCTTTCTTT
j_call: TRBJ1-1
clone_size: NA
d_call: TRBD1
v_call: TRBV6-1

cdr3_aa: CASSISVSTDTQYF
cdr3_nt: TGTGCCAGTAGTATTTCGGTGAGCACAGATACGCAGTATTTT
j_call: TRBJ2-3
clone_size: NA
d_call: NA
v_call: TRBV19

cdr3_aa: CASSRDPINNEQFF
cdr3_nt: TGCGCCAGCAGCCGGGACCCAATTAACAATGAGCAGTTCTTC
j_call: TRBJ2-1
clone_size: NA
d_call: NA
v_call: TRBV5-1

cdr3_aa: CASRRTSGSYEQFF
cdr3_nt: TGTGCCAGCAGGCGGACTAGCGGGAGTTATGAGCAGTTCTTC
j_call: TRBJ2-1
clone_size: NA
d_call: TRBD2
v_call: TRBV6-5

cdr3_aa: CASSVHLWGANEKLFF
cdr3_nt: TGTGCCAGCAGTGTCCACCTCTGGGGGGCTAATGAAAAACTGTTTTTT
j_call: TRBJ1-4
clone_size: NA
d_call: NA
v_call: TRBV25-1

cdr3_aa: CASSPVQDNQGYTF
cdr3_nt: TGTGCCAGCTCACCGGTACAGGACAACCAAGGCTACACCTTC
j_call: TRBJ1-2
clone_size: NA
d_call: NA
v_call: TRBV18

cdr3_aa: CAWSMGTGIYEQYF
cdr3_nt: TGTGCCTGGAGTATGGGGACAGGAATCTACGAGCAGTACTTC
j_call: TRBJ2-7
clone_size: NA
d_call: TRBD1
v_call: TRBV30

cdr3_aa: CASSVAGLGAGELFF
cdr3_nt: TGTGCCAGCAGCGTAGCAGGACTAGGTGCCGGGGAGCTGTTTTTT
j_call: TRBJ2-2
clone_size: NA
d_call: TRBD2
v_call: TRBV9

cdr3_aa: CASSSSSTDTQYF
cdr3_nt: TGTGCCAGCAGCTCCTCCTCCACAGATACGCAGTATTTT
j_call: TRBJ2-3
clone_size: NA
d_call: NA
v_call: TRBV7-3

cdr3_aa: CASSTTMTGTYEQYF
cdr3_nt: TGTGCCAGCTCAACCACGATGACAGGGACCTACGAGCAGTACTTC
j_call: TRBJ2-7
clone_size: NA
d_call: TRBD1
v_call: TRBV18

cdr3_aa: CASSADRGEQYF
cdr3_nt: TGTGCCAGCAGCGCCGACAGGGGCGAGCAGTACTTC
j_call: TRBJ2-7
clone_size: few
d_call: TRBD1
v_call: TRBV2

cdr3_aa: CASSRPGGTQYF
cdr3_nt: TGTGCCAGCAGCCGTCCGGGTGGTACGCAGTATTTT
j_call: TRBJ2-3
clone_size: NA
d_call: NA
v_call: TRBV7-2

cdr3_aa: CASDDRAEAFF
cdr3_nt: TGTGCCAGTGATGACAGGGCTGAAGCTTTCTTT
j_call: TRBJ1-1
clone_size: NA
d_call: TRBD1
v_call: TRBV19

cdr3_aa: CAWGPGQKTDTQYF
cdr3_nt: TGTGCCTGGGGACCGGGACAGAAGACAGATACGCAGTATTTT
j_call: TRBJ2-3
clone_size: NA
d_call: TRBD1
v_call: TRBV30

cdr3_aa: CASSPGTLNTEAFF
cdr3_nt: TGTGCCAGCAGCCCCGGGACACTGAACACTGAAGCTTTCTTT
j_call: TRBJ1-1
clone_size: NA
d_call: NA
v_call: TRBV9

cdr3_aa: CASKTAGASYNEQFF
cdr3_nt: TGTGCCAGCAAAACGGCGGGGGCCTCCTACAATGAGCAGTTCTTC
j_call: TRBJ2-1
clone_size: NA
d_call: NA
v_call: TRBV6-1

cdr3_aa: CASSDGSEVNEGNQPQHF
cdr3_nt: TGCGCCAGCAGTGACGGTAGCGAAGTTAATGAAGGCAATCAGCCCCAGCATTTT
j_call: TRBJ1-5
clone_size: NA
d_call: NA
v_call: TRBV10-1

cdr3_aa: CASSRVEGNTEAFF
cdr3_nt: TGTGCCAGCTCACGAGTCGAGGGGAACACTGAAGCTTTCTTT
j_call: TRBJ1-1
clone_size: NA
d_call: NA
v_call: TRBV18

cdr3_aa: CASSQSRGAGEQFF
cdr3_nt: TGTGCCAGCAGCCAATCGCGGGGGGCTGGAGAGCAGTTCTTC
j_call: TRBJ2-1
clone_size: few
d_call: TRBD2
v_call: TRBV16

cdr3_aa: CASSLGHPGLADYEQYF
cdr3_nt: TGCGCCAGCAGCTTGGGACACCCGGGACTAGCCGACTACGAGCAGTACTTC
j_call: TRBJ2-7
clone_size: once
d_call: TRBD2
v_call: TRBV5-1

cdr3_aa: CASSRGLIPEETQYF
cdr3_nt: TGTGCCAGCAGCCGGGGACTCATCCCCGAAGAGACCCAGTACTTC
j_call: TRBJ2-5
clone_size: NA
d_call: NA
v_call: TRBV27

cdr3_aa: CASSLGTMNTEAFF
cdr3_nt: TGTGCCAGCAGCCTCGGGACAATGAACACTGAAGCTTTCTTT
j_call: TRBJ1-1
clone_size: NA
d_call: NA
v_call: TRBV11-2

cdr3_aa: CASSVSGRDYNEQFF
cdr3_nt: TGTGCCAGCAGCGTTAGCGGGAGGGATTACAATGAGCAGTTCTTC
j_call: TRBJ2-1
clone_size: NA
d_call: TRBD2
v_call: TRBV9

cdr3_aa: CASRDGTVNQPQHF
cdr3_nt: TGTGCCAGCAGAGATGGGACAGTCAATCAGCCCCAGCATTTT
j_call: TRBJ1-5
clone_size: NA
d_call: TRBD1
v_call: TRBV2

cdr3_aa: CASSAVSNSPLHF
cdr3_nt: TGCGCCAGCAGTGCAGTCTCTAATTCACCCCTCCACTTT
j_call: TRBJ1-6
clone_size: NA
d_call: NA
v_call: TRBV10-1

cdr3_aa: CASSSRDFTGELFF
cdr3_nt: TGTGCCAGCAGTTCTCGGGACTTCACCGGGGAGCTGTTTTTT
j_call: TRBJ2-2
clone_size: NA
d_call: NA
v_call: TRBV28

cdr3_aa: CASSVEFWGPEAFF
cdr3_nt: TGTGCCAGCAGCGTAGAGTTTTGGGGGCCTGAAGCTTTCTTT
j_call: TRBJ1-1
clone_size: NA
d_call: NA
v_call: TRBV9

cdr3_aa: CASSLVGSYEQYF
cdr3_nt: TGCGCCAGCAGCTTGGTAGGGTCCTACGAGCAGTACTTC
j_call: TRBJ2-7
clone_size: NA
d_call: NA
v_call: TRBV5-1

cdr3_aa: CASSFQGLGELFF
cdr3_nt: TGCGCCAGCAGCTTCCAGGGGCTCGGGGAGCTGTTTTTT
j_call: TRBJ2-2
clone_size: NA
d_call: NA
v_call: TRBV5-1

cdr3_aa: CASSGPPGTGSAEAFF
cdr3_nt: TGTGCCAGCAGTGGACCTCCAGGGACAGGCTCCGCTGAAGCTTTCTTT
j_call: TRBJ1-1
clone_size: NA
d_call: TRBD1
v_call: TRBV6-1

cdr3_aa: CASSFAAGYNEQFF
cdr3_nt: TGTGCCAGCAGTTTCGCTGCTGGCTACAATGAGCAGTTCTTC
j_call: TRBJ2-1
clone_size: NA
d_call: NA
v_call: TRBV27

cdr3_aa: CAWTPDRGYNEQFF
cdr3_nt: TGTGCCTGGACCCCTGACAGGGGCTACAATGAGCAGTTCTTC
j_call: TRBJ2-1
clone_size: NA
d_call: TRBD1
v_call: TRBV30

cdr3_aa: CASSPRQGTGYEQYF
cdr3_nt: TGCGCCAGCAGCCCCCGACAGGGGACCGGCTACGAGCAGTACTTC
j_call: TRBJ2-7
clone_size: NA
d_call: TRBD1
v_call: TRBV5-1

cdr3_aa: CASSTHSGGVKTQYF
cdr3_nt: TGCGCCAGCAGCACCCACAGCGGGGGGGTGAAGACCCAGTACTTC
j_call: TRBJ2-5
clone_size: NA
d_call: TRBD2
v_call: TRBV5-1

cdr3_aa: CASSKDWDREGYGYTF
cdr3_nt: TGTGCCAGCAGCAAAGACTGGGACAGGGAAGGCTATGGCTACACCTTC
j_call: TRBJ1-2
clone_size: NA
d_call: NA
v_call: TRBV21-1

cdr3_aa: CASSLWTTLDTQYF
cdr3_nt: TGTGCCAGCAGTTTGTGGACCACCCTAGATACGCAGTATTTT
j_call: TRBJ2-3
clone_size: NA
d_call: NA
v_call: TRBV27

cdr3_aa: CASSSQDRGGYTF
cdr3_nt: TGTGCCAGCAGTTCCCAGGACAGGGGAGGCTACACCTTC
j_call: TRBJ1-2
clone_size: NA
d_call: TRBD1
v_call: TRBV7-6

cdr3_aa: CASTHGGTGAQPQHF
cdr3_nt: TGTGCCAGCACCCATGGGGGGACAGGGGCCCAGCCCCAGCATTTT
j_call: TRBJ1-5
clone_size: NA
d_call: TRBD1
v_call: TRBV6-7

cdr3_aa: CASSFDGSGANVLTF
cdr3_nt: TGTGCCAGCAGTTTCGACGGGTCTGGGGCCAACGTCCTGACTTTC
j_call: TRBJ2-6
clone_size: once
d_call: NA
v_call: TRBV28

cdr3_aa: CASSLDTETQYF
cdr3_nt: TGCGCCAGCAGCTTAGATACGGAGACCCAGTACTTC
j_call: TRBJ2-5
clone_size: NA
d_call: NA
v_call: TRBV5-1

cdr3_aa: CASSLPTLAKNIQYF
cdr3_nt: TGTGCCAGCAGCTTACCGACCCTAGCCAAAAACATTCAGTACTTC
j_call: TRBJ2-4
clone_size: NA
d_call: NA
v_call: TRBV7-2

cdr3_aa: CASSSLGTNTGELFF
cdr3_nt: TGTGCCAGCAGCTCCCTTGGGACGAACACCGGGGAGCTGTTTTTT
j_call: TRBJ2-2
clone_size: NA
d_call: NA
v_call: TRBV7-9

cdr3_aa: CASSQSDSADTQYF
cdr3_nt: TGTGCCAGCTCGCAATCGGACAGCGCTGATACGCAGTATTTT
j_call: TRBJ2-3
clone_size: NA
d_call: NA
v_call: TRBV18

cdr3_aa: CASSLGLNTEAFF
cdr3_nt: TGCGCCAGCAGCTTGGGTTTGAACACTGAAGCTTTCTTT
j_call: TRBJ1-1
clone_size: NA
d_call: NA
v_call: TRBV5-1

cdr3_aa: CASSPEGWTALMNTEAFF
cdr3_nt: TGTGCCAGCAGCCCAGAGGGATGGACAGCCCTCATGAACACTGAAGCTTTCTTT
j_call: TRBJ1-1
clone_size: once
d_call: NA
v_call: TRBV7-9

cdr3_aa: CASSPETANYGYTF
cdr3_nt: TGTGCCAGCAGTCCGGAGACCGCTAACTATGGCTACACCTTC
j_call: TRBJ1-2
clone_size: NA
d_call: NA
v_call: TRBV28

cdr3_aa: CSVVTANTEAFF
cdr3_nt: TGCAGCGTTGTTACGGCGAACACTGAAGCTTTCTTT
j_call: TRBJ1-1
clone_size: few
d_call: NA
v_call: TRBV29-1

cdr3_aa: CASSQDTGSYEQYF
cdr3_nt: TGCGCCAGCAGCCAGGATACAGGGTCCTACGAGCAGTACTTC
j_call: TRBJ2-7
clone_size: NA
d_call: NA
v_call: TRBV4-3

cdr3_aa: CASSQESGRIIYF
cdr3_nt: TGCGCCAGCAGCCAAGAATCAGGGAGGATAATATATTTT
j_call: TRBJ1-3
clone_size: NA
d_call: NA
v_call: TRBV4-3

cdr3_aa: CASSTLDSPVTEAFF
cdr3_nt: TGTGCCAGCAGCACCCTGGACAGTCCGGTCACTGAAGCTTTCTTT
j_call: TRBJ1-1
clone_size: NA
d_call: NA
v_call: TRBV11-2

cdr3_aa: CASSLRDRPMNTEAFF
cdr3_nt: TGTGCCAGCAGCTTGAGGGACAGGCCGATGAACACTGAAGCTTTCTTT
j_call: TRBJ1-1
clone_size: NA
d_call: TRBD1
v_call: TRBV5-6

cdr3_aa: CASILDRGYEQYF
cdr3_nt: TGCGCCAGCATCTTGGACAGGGGCTACGAGCAGTACTTC
j_call: TRBJ2-7
clone_size: NA
d_call: TRBD1
v_call: TRBV10-2

cdr3_aa: CASSGRRDRPSYEQYF
cdr3_nt: TGTGCCAGCAGTGGACGCCGGGACAGGCCCTCCTACGAGCAGTACTTC
j_call: TRBJ2-7
clone_size: NA
d_call: TRBD1
v_call: TRBV6-1

cdr3_aa: CASSPPASGHNEQFF
cdr3_nt: TGTGCCAGCTCACCACCGGCTAGCGGGCACAATGAGCAGTTCTTC
j_call: TRBJ2-1
clone_size: NA
d_call: TRBD2
v_call: TRBV18

cdr3_aa: CAWSDDYEQYF
cdr3_nt: TGTGCCTGGAGTGATGACTACGAGCAGTACTTC
j_call: TRBJ2-7
clone_size: NA
d_call: NA
v_call: TRBV30

cdr3_aa: CASSYMGGSSYEQYF
cdr3_nt: TGTGCCAGCAGTTACATGGGAGGGAGCTCCTACGAGCAGTACTTC
j_call: TRBJ2-7
clone_size: NA
d_call: TRBD2
v_call: TRBV6-5

cdr3_aa: CASSAAGPGATDTQYF
cdr3_nt: TGTGCCAGCAGTGCGGCCGGCCCCGGTGCAACAGATACGCAGTATTTT
j_call: TRBJ2-3
clone_size: NA
d_call: NA
v_call: TRBV6-1